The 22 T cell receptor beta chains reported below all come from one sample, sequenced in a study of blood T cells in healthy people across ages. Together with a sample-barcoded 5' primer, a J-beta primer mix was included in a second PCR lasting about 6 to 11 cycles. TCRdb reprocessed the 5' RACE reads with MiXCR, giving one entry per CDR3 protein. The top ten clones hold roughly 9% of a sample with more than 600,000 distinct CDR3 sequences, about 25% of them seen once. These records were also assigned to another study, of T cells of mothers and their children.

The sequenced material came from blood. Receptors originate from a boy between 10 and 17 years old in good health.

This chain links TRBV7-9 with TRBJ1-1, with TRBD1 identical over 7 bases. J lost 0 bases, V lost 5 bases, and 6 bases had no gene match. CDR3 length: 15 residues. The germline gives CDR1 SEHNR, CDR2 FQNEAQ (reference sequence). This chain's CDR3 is CASSEGQAMNTEAFF. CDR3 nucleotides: TGTGCCAGCAGCGAAGGACAGGCCATGAACACTGAAGCTTTCTTT.

The CDR3 sequence is CSSTDGYTF. The DNA for the CDR3 is TGCAGCTCCACGGATGGCTACACCTTC. The chain recombines TRBV29-1 with TRBJ1-2; D uncertain. CDR1 is SQVTM and CDR2 is ANQGSEA in the germline V gene. V lost 8 bases and J 6 bases, leaving 7 bases between the germline ends. This CDR3 comprises 9 residues.

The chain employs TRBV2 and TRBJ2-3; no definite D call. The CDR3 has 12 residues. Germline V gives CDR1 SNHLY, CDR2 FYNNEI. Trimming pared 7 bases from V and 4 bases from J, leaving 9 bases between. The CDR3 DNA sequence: TGTGCCAGCATTGAGCGCGCAGATACGCAGTATTTT. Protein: CASIERADTQYF.

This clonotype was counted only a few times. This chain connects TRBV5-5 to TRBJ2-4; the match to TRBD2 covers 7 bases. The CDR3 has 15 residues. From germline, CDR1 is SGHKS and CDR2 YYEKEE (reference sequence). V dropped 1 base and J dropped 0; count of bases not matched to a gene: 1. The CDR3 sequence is CASSLSGGAKNIQYF. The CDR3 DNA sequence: TGTGCCAGCAGCTTGTCGGGGGGAGCCAAAAACATTCAGTACTTC.

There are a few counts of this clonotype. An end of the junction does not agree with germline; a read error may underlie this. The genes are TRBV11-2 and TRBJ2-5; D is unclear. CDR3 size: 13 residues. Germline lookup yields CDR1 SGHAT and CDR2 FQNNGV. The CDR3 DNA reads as TGTGCCAGCAGCTTTGACATCGCCAGGACCCAGCACTTC. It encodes CASSFDIARTQHF.

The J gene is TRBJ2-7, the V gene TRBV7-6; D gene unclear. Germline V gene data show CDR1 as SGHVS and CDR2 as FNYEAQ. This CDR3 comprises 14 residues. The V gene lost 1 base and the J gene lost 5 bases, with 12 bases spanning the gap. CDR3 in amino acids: CASSLGMKTDEQYF. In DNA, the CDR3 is TGTGCCAGCAGCTTAGGGATGAAAACGGACGAGCAGTACTTC.

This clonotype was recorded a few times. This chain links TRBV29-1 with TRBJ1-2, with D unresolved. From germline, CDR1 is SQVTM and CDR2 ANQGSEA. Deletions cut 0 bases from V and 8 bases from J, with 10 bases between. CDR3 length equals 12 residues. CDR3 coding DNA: TGCAGCGTTGAAGAGGCCCTCGAGGGCTACACCTTC. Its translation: CSVEEALEGYTF.

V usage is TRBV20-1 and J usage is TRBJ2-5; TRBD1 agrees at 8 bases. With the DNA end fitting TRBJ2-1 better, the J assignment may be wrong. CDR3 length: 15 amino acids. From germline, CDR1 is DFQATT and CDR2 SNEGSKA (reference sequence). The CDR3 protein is CSAIQGQGLDNEQFF. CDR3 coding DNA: TGCAGTGCTATCCAAGGACAGGGATTAGACAATGAGCAGTTCTTC.

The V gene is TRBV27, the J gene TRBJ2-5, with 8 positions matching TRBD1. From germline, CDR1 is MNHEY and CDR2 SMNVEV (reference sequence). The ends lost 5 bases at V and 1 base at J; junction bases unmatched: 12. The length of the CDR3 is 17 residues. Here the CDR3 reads CASSRLPGQEFQETQYF. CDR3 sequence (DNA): TGTGCCAGCAGTCGACTCCCGGGACAGGAGTTCCAAGAGACCCAGTACTTC.

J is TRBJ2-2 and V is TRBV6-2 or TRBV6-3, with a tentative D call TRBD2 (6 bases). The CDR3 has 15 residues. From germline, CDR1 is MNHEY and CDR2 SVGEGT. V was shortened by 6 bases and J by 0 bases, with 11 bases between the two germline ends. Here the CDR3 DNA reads TGTGCCAGCAGGCGCCGGGACTCGAACACCGGGGAGCTGTTTTTT. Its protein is CASRRRDSNTGELFF.

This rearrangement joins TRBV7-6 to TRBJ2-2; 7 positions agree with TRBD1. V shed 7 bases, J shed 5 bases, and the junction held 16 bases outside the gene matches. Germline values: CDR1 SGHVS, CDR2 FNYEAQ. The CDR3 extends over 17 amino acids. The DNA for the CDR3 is TGTGCCAGCACCCCCGGCTTCGGGACAGTAATAACCGGGGAGCTGTTTTTT. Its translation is CASTPGFGTVITGELFF.

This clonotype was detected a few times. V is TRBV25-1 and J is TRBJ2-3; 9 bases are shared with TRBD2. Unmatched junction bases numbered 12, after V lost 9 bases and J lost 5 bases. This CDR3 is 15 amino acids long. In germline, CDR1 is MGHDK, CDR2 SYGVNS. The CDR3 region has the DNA TGTGCCAGTAGTAATAGCGGGGGCTTTGTAGATACGCAGTATTTT. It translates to CASSNSGGFVDTQYF.

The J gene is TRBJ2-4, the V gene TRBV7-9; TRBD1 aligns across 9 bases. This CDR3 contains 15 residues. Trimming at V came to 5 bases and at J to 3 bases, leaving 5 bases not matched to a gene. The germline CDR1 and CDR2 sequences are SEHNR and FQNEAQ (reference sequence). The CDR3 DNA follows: TGTGCCAGCAGCCGGGACAGGGAGGTCAAAAACATTCAGTACTTC. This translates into CASSRDREVKNIQYF.

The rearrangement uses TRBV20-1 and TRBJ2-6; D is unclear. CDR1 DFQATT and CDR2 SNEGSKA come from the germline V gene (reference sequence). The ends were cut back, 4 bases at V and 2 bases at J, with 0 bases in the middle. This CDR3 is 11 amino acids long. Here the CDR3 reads CSATGANVLTF. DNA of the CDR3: TGCAGTGCTACTGGGGCCAACGTCCTGACTTTC.

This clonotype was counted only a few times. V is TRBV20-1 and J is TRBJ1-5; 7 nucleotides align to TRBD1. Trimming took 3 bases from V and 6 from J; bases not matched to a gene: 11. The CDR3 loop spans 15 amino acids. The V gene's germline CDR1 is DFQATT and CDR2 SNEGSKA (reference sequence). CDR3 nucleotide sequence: TGCAGTGCTAGCTCCTCCGGGACAGTATGTCAGCCCCAGCATTTT. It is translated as CSASSSGTVCQPQHF.

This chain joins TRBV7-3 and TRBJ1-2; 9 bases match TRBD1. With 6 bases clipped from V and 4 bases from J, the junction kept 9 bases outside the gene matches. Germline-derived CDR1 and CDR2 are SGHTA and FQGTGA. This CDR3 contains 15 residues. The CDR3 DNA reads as TGTGCCAGCAGTAGAACAGGGGGCCCGAGCTATGGCTACACCTTC. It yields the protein CASSRTGGPSYGYTF.

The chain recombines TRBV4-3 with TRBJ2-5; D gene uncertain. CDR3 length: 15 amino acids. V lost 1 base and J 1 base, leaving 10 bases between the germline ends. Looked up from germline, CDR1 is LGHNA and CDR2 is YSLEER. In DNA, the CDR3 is TGCGCCAGCAGCCAAGTGTTTCCCAGCCAAGAGACCCAGTACTTC. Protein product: CASSQVFPSQETQYF.

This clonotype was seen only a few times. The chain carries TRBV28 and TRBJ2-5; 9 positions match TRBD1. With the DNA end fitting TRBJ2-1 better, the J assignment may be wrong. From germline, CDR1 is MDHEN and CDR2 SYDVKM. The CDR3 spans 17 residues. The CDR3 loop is CASSVPGQGSLDNEQFF. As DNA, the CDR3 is TGTGCCAGCAGTGTACCGGGACAGGGTAGCCTCGACAATGAGCAGTTCTTC.

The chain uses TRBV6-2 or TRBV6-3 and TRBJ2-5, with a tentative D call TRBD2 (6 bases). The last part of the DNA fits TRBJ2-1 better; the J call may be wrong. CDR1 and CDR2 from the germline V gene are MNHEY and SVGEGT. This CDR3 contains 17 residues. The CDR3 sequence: CASSKQSGTGLPNEQFF. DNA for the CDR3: TGTGCCAGCAGTAAACAATCCGGGACTGGGTTACCCAATGAGCAGTTCTTC.

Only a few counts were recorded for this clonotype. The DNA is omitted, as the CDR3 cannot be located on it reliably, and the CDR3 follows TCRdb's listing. The CDR3 sequence: CASSQDFGNGEKLFF. This chain links TRBV4-3 with TRBJ1-4. The CDR3 is 15 residues long, counting both termini. CDR1 is LGHNA and CDR2 is YSLEER in the germline V gene.

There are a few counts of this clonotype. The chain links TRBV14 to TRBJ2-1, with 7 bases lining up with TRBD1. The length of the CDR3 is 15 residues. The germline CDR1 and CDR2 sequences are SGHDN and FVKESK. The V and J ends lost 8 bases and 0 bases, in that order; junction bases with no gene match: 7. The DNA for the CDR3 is TGTGCCAGCGCTCGATGGGACAGCTCCTACAATGAGCAGTTCTTC. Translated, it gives CASARWDSSYNEQFF.

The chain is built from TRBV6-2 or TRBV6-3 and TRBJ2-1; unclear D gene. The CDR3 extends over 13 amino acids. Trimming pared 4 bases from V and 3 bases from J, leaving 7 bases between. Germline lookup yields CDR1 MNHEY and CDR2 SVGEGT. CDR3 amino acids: CASSSSFYNEQFF. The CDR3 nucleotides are TGTGCCAGCAGTTCGAGTTTCTACAATGAGCAGTTCTTC.